The T cell receptor beta chain under discussion was sequenced for a study of blood T cells in healthy people across ages. Turning to the study itself: Through template switching, about one barcoded beta molecule was captured per two T cells, as measured in model experiments. Notes on the study in general: Measured against age, TCR beta diversity per million T cells decreased in a roughly linear manner.

This clonotype was counted only a few times. Its antigen is unknown. Alongside a J-beta primer mix, a sample-barcoded 5' primer served in a second PCR lasting about 7 to 11 cycles. TCRdb reanalysed the 5' RACE reads using MiXCR and keeps one entry per CDR3 protein. The data contain 1.8 million or so distinct CDR3 sequences, around 40% of them seen just once; the ten biggest clones take up 23%. This CDR3 is built from 18 residues. V shed 1 base and J 0 bases; nucleotides not matched to a gene: 9. Germline CDR1 and CDR2: LGHNA and YNFKEQ. Sequencing was carried out using blood. This clonotype was sampled from a human donor in good health. The rearrangement joins TRBV4-2 to TRBJ2-3; 8 bases agree with TRBD2. CDR3 sequence reads: CASSQVISGDTSTDTQYF. In nucleotides, the CDR3 is TGTGCCAGCAGCCAAGTGATTAGCGGGGATACTAGCACAGATACGCAGTATTTT.